These 24 T cell receptor beta chains came from one sample sequenced in a study of blood T cell repertoires in COVID-19. Data came from immunoSEQ multiplex PCR; TCRdb stores just in-frame clones and leaves some out. Among around 120,000 clones listed, around 87% were seen once. The material sequenced was peripheral blood. The receptor source for this set is a woman between 65 and 79 years old with acute or convalescent COVID-19.

The V gene is TRBV2, the J gene TRBJ1-5; no reliable D call. Germline V gene data show CDR1 as SNHLY and CDR2 as FYNNEI. Trimming took off 6 bases at V and 1 base at J, with 10 bases between the two ends. This CDR3 is built from 14 residues. CDR3 residues: CASREDESNQPQHF. As DNA, the CDR3 is TGTGCCAGCAGGGAGGACGAGAGCAATCAGCCCCAGCATTTT.

The chain couples TRBV5-8 to TRBJ2-2; D is possibly TRBD1 (5 bases). Germline assignment: CDR1 SGHTS and CDR2 YDEGEE. CDR3 size: 16 residues. The germline V and J ends were trimmed by 3 bases and 0 bases, with 12 bases remaining between them. This CDR3 reads CASSSPRATNTGELFF. The CDR3 DNA sequence: TGTGCCAGCAGCTCACCCAGGGCTACGAACACCGGGGAGCTGTTTTTT.

The chain is built from TRBV6-5 and TRBJ1-3; D is undetermined. Germline V gene data show CDR1 as MNHEY and CDR2 as SVGAGI. The CDR3 length is 16 residues. Trimming took 0 bases from V and 4 from J, leaving 13 bases between them. CDR3 in amino acids: CASSYSRRPGGNTIYF. As DNA, the CDR3 is TGTGCCAGCAGTTACTCGAGGAGGCCCGGCGGAAACACCATATATTTT.

Turning to this clone: Within the sample, other DNA sequences also encode this same CDR3. This rearrangement joins TRBV28 to TRBJ1-1; a possible D gene is TRBD1 (5 bases). Trimming stripped 4 bases from V and 2 bases from J, with 11 bases between. This CDR3 comprises 14 residues. From germline, CDR1 is MDHEN and CDR2 SYDVKM. Written as DNA, the CDR3 is TGTGCCAGCAGTTCTGGGGGGGTTAACACTGAAGCTTTCTTT. Residues: CASSSGGVNTEAFF.

The rearrangement uses TRBV6-5 and TRBJ1-4; 7 nucleotides agree with TRBD1. V lost 2 bases, J lost 7 bases, and 10 bases stayed unmatched. The V gene's germline CDR1 is MNHEY and CDR2 SVGAGI. This CDR3 comprises 16 residues. The CDR3 loop reads CASSYEGGGRIEKLFF. The CDR3 DNA reads TGTGCCAGCAGTTACGAAGGAGGGGGCAGAATTGAAAAACTGTTTTTT.

The V and J genes are TRBV6-5 and TRBJ1-5; 7 bases match TRBD1. The germline V gene encodes CDR1 MNHEY and CDR2 SVGAGI. The CDR3 spans 15 residues. J gave up 3 bases and V 6 bases, and 8 bases lay outside the gene matches. CDR3 amino acids: CASRPGQSFNQPQHF. CDR3 bases: TGTGCCAGCAGGCCGGGACAGTCATTCAATCAGCCCCAGCATTTT.

This rearrangement joins TRBV28 to TRBJ1-2; D unresolved. This CDR3 is 12 amino acids long. Germline values: CDR1 MDHEN, CDR2 SYDVKM. Trimming shortened V by 3 bases and J by 2 bases, and 4 bases separated the two germline ends. This CDR3 reads CASSFINYGYTF. The CDR3 region has the DNA TGTGCCAGCAGTTTTATAAACTATGGCTACACCTTC.

The chain employs TRBV2 and TRBJ1-6; TRBD1 matches at 9 bases. The CDR3 consists of 14 residues. The V gene end was trimmed by 11 bases and the J gene end by 8 bases; junction bases not matched to a gene: 10. The germline V gene has CDR1 SNHLY and CDR2 FYNNEI. CDR3 protein: CAGNTGGRYSPLHF. CDR3 DNA: TGTGCCGGAAATACAGGGGGCAGATATTCACCCCTCCACTTT.

The chain recombines TRBV19 with TRBJ1-6; 9 nucleotides match TRBD1. Trimming at V came to 5 bases and at J to 9 bases, leaving 8 bases not matched to a gene. CDR1 LNHDA and CDR2 SQIVND come from the germline V gene (reference sequence). The CDR3 spans 15 residues. The CDR3 coding sequence is TGTGCCAGTAGTCCCGACAGGGGGATCGGTTCACCCCTCCACTTT. Translating gives CASSPDRGIGSPLHF.

The chain is built from TRBV25-1 and TRBJ2-3; D is possibly TRBD2 (6 bases). CDR3 size: 15 residues. V lost 1 base and J lost 1, with 9 bases in between. Germline V gene data show CDR1 as MGHDK and CDR2 as SYGVNS. CDR3 coding DNA: TGTGCCAGCAGTGAATGGGGCGGGGGCACAGATACGCAGTATTTT. Translation gives CASSEWGGGTDTQYF.

The chain carries TRBV28 and TRBJ2-1, with D uncertain. The length of the CDR3 is 14 residues. Trimming stripped 6 bases from V and 2 bases from J, with 11 bases between. Germline V gene data show CDR1 as MDHEN and CDR2 as SYDVKM. CDR3 residues: CASSPPGAYNEQFF. The CDR3 nucleotides are TGTGCCAGCAGCCCACCTGGAGCCTACAATGAGCAGTTCTTC.

This clone was recorded a few times. This rearrangement joins TRBV28 to TRBJ2-1; TRBD1 matches 7 bases. After removal of 5 bases from V and 7 bases from J, the junction contained 20 bases not matched to a gene. Germline CDR1 MDHEN, CDR2 SYDVKM. The CDR3 totals 18 residues. The CDR3 loop reads CASSPASQGNGARNEQFF. For the CDR3, the DNA is TGTGCCAGCAGTCCAGCCTCACAGGGGAATGGTGCTAGGAATGAGCAGTTCTTC.

The DNA of the CDR3 is TGTGCCAGCAGCCAAGGGAGACAGGGTCCACGAGAGACCCAGTACTTC. This translates into CASSQGRQGPRETQYF. The chain recombines TRBV14 with TRBJ2-5, with 7 bases matching TRBD1. Germline trimming cut 1 base from V and 4 bases from J; bases unmatched to any gene: 9. CDR3 size: 16 residues. Per the germline V gene, CDR1 is SGHDN and CDR2 is FVKESK.

V usage is TRBV29-1 and J usage is TRBJ2-1, with 8 nucleotides matching TRBD1. Unmatched junction bases numbered 7, after V lost 8 bases and J lost 7 bases. The CDR3 runs to 12 residues. Germline CDR1 and CDR2: SQVTM and ANQGSEA. The CDR3 loop is CSTRQGPNEQFF. The DNA of the CDR3 is TGCAGCACGCGACAGGGGCCGAATGAGCAGTTCTTC.

This chain connects TRBV9 to TRBJ1-5; 8 bases map to TRBD1. This CDR3 region has 15 residues. Trimming took 3 bases from V and 1 from J; bases not matched to a gene: 3. Germline lookup yields CDR1 SGDLS and CDR2 YYNGEE. The DNA of the CDR3 is TGTGCCAGCAGCGCCCAGGGGGCCAGCAATCAGCCCCAGCATTTT. It specifies CASSAQGASNQPQHF.

A few counts support this clone. V and J are TRBV28 and TRBJ1-2; 9 nucleotides match TRBD1. The V segment lost 2 bases and the J segment 0 bases; nucleotides outside the gene matches: 7. The CDR3 extends over 17 amino acids. Germline values: CDR1 MDHEN, CDR2 SYDVKM. The CDR3 sequence is CASSLAGQGRANYGYTF. The CDR3 DNA reads as TGTGCCAGCAGTTTAGCGGGACAGGGAAGAGCTAACTATGGCTACACCTTC.

The chain is built from TRBV7-9 and TRBJ2-7, with D hard to call. Germline loops: CDR1 SEHNR, CDR2 FQNEAQ (reference sequence). V lost 5 bases to trimming and J lost 3 bases, with 8 bases between them. The length of the CDR3 is 12 residues. The CDR3 protein is CASSPTGYEQYF. The CDR3 DNA sequence: TGTGCCAGCAGCCCCACCGGCTACGAGCAGTACTTC.

V usage is TRBV30 and J usage is TRBJ1-1, with D hard to call. Trimming took 5 bases from V and 1 from J, leaving 11 bases between them. The CDR3 length is 13 residues. Looked up from germline, CDR1 is GTSNPN and CDR2 is SVGIG (reference sequence). Here the CDR3 DNA reads TGTGCCTGGGAACCGGGGAAGAACACTGAAGCTTTCTTT. This gives the protein CAWEPGKNTEAFF.

The genes are TRBV5-6 and TRBJ2-1; the D gene is possibly TRBD1 (5 bases). The length of the CDR3 is 13 residues. Trimming removed 4 bases at V and 6 bases at J, with 11 bases between. Germline V CDR1 and CDR2: SGHDT, YYEEEE. This chain's CDR3 is CASSLGAGNEQFF. The CDR3 coding sequence is TGTGCCAGCAGCCTTGGGGCCGGCAATGAGCAGTTCTTC.

The chain joins TRBV15 to TRBJ2-5; maybe TRBD1 (5 bases). Germline CDR1 and CDR2: LNHNV and YYDKDF (reference sequence). V gave up 1 base and J gave up 5 bases, with 8 bases separating them. There are 13 residues in the CDR3. The CDR3 DNA reads as TGTGCCACCAGCAGAGGGGGCGCGGAGACCCAGTACTTC. It codes for CATSRGGAETQYF.

The V gene is TRBV30, the J gene TRBJ1-4; 9 bases align to TRBD1. The CDR3 is 14 residues long. The ends lost 3 bases at V and 5 bases at J; junction bases unmatched: 4. The germline gives CDR1 GTSNPN, CDR2 SVGIG (reference sequence). The CDR3 loop is CAWSLDRGNEKLFF. The DNA for the CDR3 is TGTGCCTGGAGCTTAGACAGGGGGAATGAAAAACTGTTTTTT.

The chain joins TRBV9 to TRBJ1-3, with a possible D match to TRBD1 (6 bases). The CDR3 has 14 amino acids. V shed 4 bases and J shed 4 bases, with 12 bases lying between them. Per the germline V gene, CDR1 is SGDLS and CDR2 is YYNGEE. The CDR3 DNA reads as TGTGCCAGCAGCAACCGGGACAAAGGAAACACCATATATTTT. It specifies CASSNRDKGNTIYF.

This sequence joins TRBV4-1 and TRBJ1-2, with TRBD1 matching over 7 bases. Germline CDR1 reads MGHRA; CDR2 reads YSYEKL. Unmatched junction bases numbered 12, after V lost 3 bases and J lost 5 bases. The CDR3 extends over 16 amino acids. Here the CDR3 reads CASSHVFDRDGYGYTF. The CDR3 bases are TGCGCCAGCAGCCATGTGTTCGACAGGGATGGATATGGCTACACCTTC.

This chain connects TRBV4-1 to TRBJ2-1; 10 bases map to TRBD2. The CDR3 spans 16 residues. Germline assignment: CDR1 MGHRA and CDR2 YSYEKL. The trim removed 7 bases at V and 7 bases at J, leaving 13 bases unmatched. The CDR3 DNA reads as TGCGCCAGCAATTCCCCCGGGACTAGCGCGAGAAATGAGCAGTTCTTC. This gives the protein CASNSPGTSARNEQFF.